Below, 21 T cell receptor beta chains from the same sample are listed, as sequenced in a study of cytomegalovirus exposure and HLA in healthy donors. The study ran its PCR with 60 Vbeta and 13 Jbeta primers. Assay: immunoSEQ multiplex PCR; the TCRdb copy retains only in-frame clones and omits some. In all, the sample yields more than 130,000 clones. The sample consisted of PBMCs. These receptors all stem from a man aged 35 to 55 in good health and CMV-seronegative.

The chain has TRBV11-2 and TRBJ2-7, with TRBD1 as a possible D gene (6 bases). Per the germline V gene, CDR1 is SGHAT and CDR2 is FQNNGV. V gave up 5 bases and J gave up 3 bases, with 14 bases separating them. CDR3 length equals 14 residues. In nucleotides, the CDR3 is TGTGCCAGCAGCCCCCTGGACAGTATCTACGAGCAGTACTTC. Translating gives CASSPLDSIYEQYF. The full variable domain, completed using reference TRBV11-2 and TRBJ2-7, is EAGVAQSPRYKIIEKRQSVAFWCNPISGHATLYWYQQILGQGPKLLIQFQNNGVVDDSQLPKDRFSAERLKGVDSTLKIQPAKLEDSAVYLCASSPLDSIYEQYFGPGTRLTVT.

V is TRBV5-6 and J is TRBJ2-7; D gene unclear. Germline V gene lookup returns CDR1 SGHDT and CDR2 YYEEEE. The CDR3 runs to 12 residues. V was clipped by 4 bases and J by 6 bases, with 11 bases between them. As DNA, the CDR3 is TGTGCCAGCAGCATTCCTCCAGGCGAGCAGTACTTC. Its translation is CASSIPPGEQYF.

The chain carries TRBV28 and TRBJ1-1; TRBD1 might be the D (6 bases). CDR3 size: 14 residues. Trimming removed 6 bases at V and 5 bases at J, with 16 bases between. Germline V CDR1 and CDR2: MDHEN, SYDVKM. Here the CDR3 reads CASRTRGGLTEAFF. The DNA of the CDR3 is TGTGCCAGCAGGACTCGGGGGGGCTTGACTGAAGCTTTCTTT.

J is TRBJ2-1 and V is TRBV4-3; 16 bases match TRBD2. V trimming: 1 base; J trimming: 4 bases; junction bases outside the gene matches: 4. CDR3 size: 18 residues. Germline V lookup: CDR1 LGHNA, CDR2 YSLEER. In DNA, the CDR3 is TGCGCCAGCAGCCAAGGGGGACTAGCGGGGGGGTCTTACAATGAGCAGTTCTTC. Amino acids: CASSQGGLAGGSYNEQFF.

V is TRBV7-6 and J is TRBJ1-5; maybe TRBD1 (6 bases). V was clipped by 2 bases and J by 4 bases, with 18 bases between them. Germline V lookup: CDR1 SGHVS, CDR2 FNYEAQ. This CDR3 has 17 residues. The chain's CDR3 is CASSLFEGSRGNQPQHF. The CDR3 bases are TGTGCCAGCAGCTTATTTGAGGGGTCTAGGGGGAATCAGCCCCAGCATTTT.

The chain employs TRBV6-5 and TRBJ2-7, with 7 bases lining up with TRBD1. The germline V gene has CDR1 MNHEY and CDR2 SVGAGI. The V gene end was trimmed by 5 bases and the J gene end by 5 bases; junction bases not matched to a gene: 9. This CDR3 spans 14 amino acids. CDR3 loop: CASSRGQAPHEQYF. The CDR3 DNA is TGTGCCAGCAGTCGCGGACAGGCGCCCCACGAGCAGTACTTC.

The rearrangement joins TRBV5-1 to TRBJ1-6, with D possibly matching TRBD1 (6 bases). This CDR3 is 12 amino acids long. Germline values: CDR1 SGHRS, CDR2 YFSETQ. V was shortened by 4 bases and J by 13 bases, with 12 bases between the two germline ends. DNA of the CDR3: TGCGCCAGCAGCACAACAGGGTCCCCCCTCCACTTT. Translating it yields CASSTTGSPLHF.

The chain uses TRBV5-1 and TRBJ2-3; 11 nucleotides align to TRBD2. There are 15 residues in the CDR3. Germline values: CDR1 SGHRS, CDR2 YFSETQ. With V trimmed by 7 bases and J by 0 bases, 4 bases remained unmatched. The CDR3 nucleotides are TGCGCCAGCGGCATAGCGGGGGGGAGCACAGATACGCAGTATTTT. Its translation is CASGIAGGSTDTQYF.

The gene calls are TRBV5-1 and TRBJ2-7; possibly TRBD1 for D (5 bases). The germline V gene encodes CDR1 SGHRS and CDR2 YFSETQ. Trimming took 0 bases from V and 5 from J, leaving 12 bases between them. The CDR3 covers 14 residues. CDR3: CASSLVSGSDEQYF. CDR3 nucleotide sequence: TGCGCCAGCAGCTTGGTATCAGGGTCAGACGAGCAGTACTTC.

The genes are TRBV7-2 and TRBJ2-2; tentatively, D is TRBD1 (5 bases). This CDR3 is built from 15 residues. The V gene's germline CDR1 is SGHTA and CDR2 FQGNSA. V was clipped by 2 bases and J by 3 bases, with 10 bases between them. In nucleotides, the CDR3 is TGTGCCAGCAGCTTAACGTGGGGCGACACCGGGGAGCTGTTTTTT. Its protein is CASSLTWGDTGELFF. Full variable domain (rest looked up from reference TRBV7-2 and TRBJ2-2): GAGVSQSPSNKVTEKGKDVELRCDPISGHTALYWYRQSLGQGLEFLIYFQGNSAPDKSGLPSDRFSAERTGGSVSTLTIQRTQQEDSAVYLCASSLTWGDTGELFFGEGSRLTVL.

The V gene is TRBV7-8, the J gene TRBJ2-7, with D tentatively TRBD2 (6 bases). Germline V gene lookup returns CDR1 SGHVS and CDR2 FQNEAQ. The CDR3 is 16 residues long. V lost 5 bases to trimming and J lost 2 bases, with 19 bases between them. CDR3 bases: TGTGCCAGCAGCCTTGCCGGGACTCGTATAACCTACGAGCAGTACTTC. Amino acids: CASSLAGTRITYEQYF.

The chain employs TRBV9 and TRBJ1-3; 10 bases align to TRBD1. CDR1 is SGDLS, CDR2 YYNGEE, per germline. This CDR3 spans 15 amino acids. Trimming cost V 4 bases and J 8 bases; bases outside gene matches: 9. CDR3 coding DNA: TGTGCCAGCAGCCCCCCCGGGACAGGGGTACACACCATATATTTT. It translates to CASSPPGTGVHTIYF.

V and J are TRBV18 and TRBJ1-3; D is undetermined. Germline CDR1 reads KGHSH; CDR2 reads LQKENI. The CDR3 sequence is 16 residues long. The V end lost 1 base, the J end lost 2 bases, and 12 bases lay between the germline ends. The CDR3 DNA is TGTGCCAGCTCACCACTACAGACAAATACTGGAAACACCATATATTTT. Translation gives CASSPLQTNTGNTIYF.

The gene calls are TRBV4-1 and TRBJ2-1; unclear D gene. CDR3 length: 14 amino acids. Germline assignment: CDR1 MGHRA and CDR2 YSYEKL. V was clipped by 1 base and J by 8 bases, with 12 bases between them. CDR3 nucleotides: TGCGCCAGCAGCCAAGGATTTCGCAGCGATGAGCAGTTCTTC. This translates into CASSQGFRSDEQFF.

This sequence joins TRBV18 and TRBJ2-7; TRBD2 matches 7 bases. With V trimmed by 0 bases and J by 5 bases, 10 bases remained unmatched. Germline V lookup: CDR1 KGHSH, CDR2 LQKENI. The CDR3 has 16 amino acids. The DNA for the CDR3 is TGTGCCAGCTCACCACCTAGAGGGGCTGGGAGGGACGAGCAGTACTTC. It translates to CASSPPRGAGRDEQYF.

This chain joins TRBV28 and TRBJ2-7, with TRBD1 as a possible D gene (5 bases). V lost 5 bases to trimming and J lost 2 bases, with 10 bases between them. The germline V gene has CDR1 MDHEN and CDR2 SYDVKM. The CDR3 runs 13 residues. CDR3 coding DNA: TGTGCCAGCAGTCCCAGGGTTCCCTACGAGCAGTACTTC. This sequence encodes CASSPRVPYEQYF. The full variable domain, rest sourced from reference TRBV28 and TRBJ2-7, is DVKVTQSSRYLVKRTGEKVFLECVQDMDHENMFWYRQDPGLGLRLIYFSYDVKMKEKGDIPEGYSVSREKKERFSLILESASTNQTSMYLCASSPRVPYEQYFGPGTRLTVT.

Concerning this clone itself: Other nucleotide sequences in the sample specify the same CDR3. The chain couples TRBV11-2 to TRBJ2-7; D is unresolved. The germline CDR1 and CDR2 sequences are SGHAT and FQNNGV. The length of the CDR3 is 13 residues. The germline V and J ends were trimmed by 1 base and 3 bases, with 7 bases remaining between them. The chain's CDR3 is CASSLVDFYEQYF. CDR3 nucleotides: TGTGCCAGCAGCTTAGTCGACTTCTACGAGCAGTACTTC.

The V and J genes are TRBV9 and TRBJ1-1, with a tentative D call TRBD1 (5 bases). Looked up from germline, CDR1 is SGDLS and CDR2 is YYNGEE. Trimming took off 0 bases at V and 0 bases at J, with 12 bases between the two ends. The CDR3 is made up of 16 amino acids. CDR3 DNA: TGTGCCAGCAGCGTAGATCAGGGAAGGATGAACACTGAAGCTTTCTTT. It codes for CASSVDQGRMNTEAFF. Full variable domain (rest looked up from reference TRBV9 and TRBJ1-1): DSGVTQTPKHLITATGQRVTLRCSPRSGDLSVYWYQQSLDQGLQFLIQYYNGEERAKGNILERFSAQQFPDLHSELNLSSLELGDSALYFCASSVDQGRMNTEAFFGQGTRLTVV.

The chain recombines TRBV7-9 with TRBJ2-1, with a possible D match to TRBD1 (6 bases). Germline V CDR1 and CDR2: SEHNR, FQNEAQ (reference sequence). The CDR3 runs 15 residues. Trimming removed 1 base at V and 4 bases at J, with 11 bases between. In DNA, the CDR3 is TGTGCCAGCAGCTTAGGACAGGCGTTATACAATGAGCAGTTCTTC. Its protein product is CASSLGQALYNEQFF.

This chain uses TRBV27 with TRBJ1-4; D is unclear. Germline V CDR1 and CDR2: MNHEY, SMNVEV (reference sequence). This CDR3 spans 13 amino acids. Trimming stripped 3 bases from V and 8 bases from J, with 10 bases between. As DNA, the CDR3 is TGTGCCAGCAGTTTTTCAGCAGGCGAAAAACTGTTTTTT. It translates to CASSFSAGEKLFF.

V is TRBV28 and J is TRBJ1-1; D unresolved. The length of the CDR3 is 11 residues. V was trimmed by 5 bases and J by 7 bases, leaving 8 bases between them. Germline V CDR1 and CDR2: MDHEN, SYDVKM. The CDR3 reads CASSPYNEAFF. As DNA, the CDR3 is TGTGCCAGCAGTCCCTATAATGAAGCTTTCTTT.